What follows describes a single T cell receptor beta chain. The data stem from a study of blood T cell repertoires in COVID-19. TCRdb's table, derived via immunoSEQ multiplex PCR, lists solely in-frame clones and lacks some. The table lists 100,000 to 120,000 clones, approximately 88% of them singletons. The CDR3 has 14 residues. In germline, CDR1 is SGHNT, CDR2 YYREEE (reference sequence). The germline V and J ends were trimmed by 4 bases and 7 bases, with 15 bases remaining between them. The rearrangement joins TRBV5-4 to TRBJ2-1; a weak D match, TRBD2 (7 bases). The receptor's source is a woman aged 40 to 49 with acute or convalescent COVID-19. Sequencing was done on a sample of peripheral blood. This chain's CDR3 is CASSLGGPGNEQFF. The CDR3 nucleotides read TGTGCCAGCAGCCTCGGGGGGCCCGGGAATGAGCAGTTCTTC.